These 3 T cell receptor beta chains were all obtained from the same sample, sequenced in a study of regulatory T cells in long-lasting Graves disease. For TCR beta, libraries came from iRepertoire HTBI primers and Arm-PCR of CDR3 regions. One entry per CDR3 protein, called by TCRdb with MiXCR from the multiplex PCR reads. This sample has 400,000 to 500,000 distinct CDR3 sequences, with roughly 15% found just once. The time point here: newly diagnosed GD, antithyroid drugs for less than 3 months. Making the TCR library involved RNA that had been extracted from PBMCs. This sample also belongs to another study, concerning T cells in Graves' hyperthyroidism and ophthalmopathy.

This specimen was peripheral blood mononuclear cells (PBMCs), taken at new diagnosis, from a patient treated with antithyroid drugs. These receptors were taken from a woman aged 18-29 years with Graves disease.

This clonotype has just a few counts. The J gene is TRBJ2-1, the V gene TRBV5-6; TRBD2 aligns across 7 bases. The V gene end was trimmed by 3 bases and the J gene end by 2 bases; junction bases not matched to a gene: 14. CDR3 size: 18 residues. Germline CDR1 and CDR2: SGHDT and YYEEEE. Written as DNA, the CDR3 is TGTGCCAGCAGCTCCGAACTTCTAGCGGAGCCACCCTACAATGAGCAGTTCTTC. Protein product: CASSSELLAEPPYNEQFF.

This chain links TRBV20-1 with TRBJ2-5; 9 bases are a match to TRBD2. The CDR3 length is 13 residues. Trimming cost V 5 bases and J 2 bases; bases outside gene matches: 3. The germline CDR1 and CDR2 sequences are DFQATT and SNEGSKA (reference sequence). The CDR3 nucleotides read TGCAGTGCTCCTAGCGGGAATCAAGAGACCCAGTACTTC. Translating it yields CSAPSGNQETQYF.

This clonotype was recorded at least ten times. The CDR3, as DNA: TGTGCCAGCAGTTCCGGGACCAGCATCTACGAGCAGTACTTC. It codes for CASSSGTSIYEQYF. V usage is TRBV27 and J usage is TRBJ2-7; D may be TRBD1 or TRBD2 (5 bases each). V lost 4 bases and J 3 bases, leaving 13 bases between the germline ends. Per the germline V gene, CDR1 is MNHEY and CDR2 is SMNVEV (reference sequence). The CDR3 runs 14 residues.